This entry lists 17 T cell receptor beta chains sequenced from one sample in a study of T cells in Graves' hyperthyroidism and ophthalmopathy. Authors of the study amplified TCR beta CDR3 regions from RNA transcripts. When the TCR CDR3 underwent first-round RT-PCR, the HTBI primer set was used. TCRdb redid the calling of the multiplex PCR reads with MiXCR, one entry per CDR3 protein. Of about 360,000 distinct CDR3 sequences listed, around 14% are singletons. Sequenced: blood. The receptor set was obtained from a young woman with Graves' hyperthyroidism.

The rearrangement joins TRBV6-5 to TRBJ2-2; 7 bases agree with TRBD1. Germline CDR1 and CDR2: MNHEY and SVGAGI. After removal of 0 bases from V and 5 bases from J, the junction contained 12 bases not matched to a gene. The length of the CDR3 is 18 residues. The CDR3 nucleotides are TGTGCCAGCAGTTACTCGGCTGCCCGACAGGGAAATACCGGGGAGCTGTTTTTT. Translation: CASSYSAARQGNTGELFF.

At least ten counts were recorded for this clonotype. CDR3 coding DNA: TGTGCCAGCAGACAAGCAAGGATGGGAGCGCCCTACAATGAGCAGTTCTTC. It yields the protein CASRQARMGAPYNEQFF. This sequence joins TRBV7-2 and TRBJ2-1, with a weak D call TRBD2 (5 bases). Germline values: CDR1 SGHTA, CDR2 FQGNSA. The CDR3 sequence is 17 residues long. The germline V and J ends were trimmed by 6 bases and 2 bases, with 20 bases remaining between them.

The chain combines TRBV2 with TRBJ1-1; tentative D call: TRBD1 (5 bases). Trimming removed 5 bases from V and 1 base from J, with 14 bases in between. Germline V gives CDR1 SNHLY, CDR2 FYNNEI. This CDR3 comprises 15 residues. CDR3 in DNA: TGTGCCAGCAGTACCGGGACGGAGTGGAACACTGAAGCTTTCTTT. This translates into CASSTGTEWNTEAFF.

The rearrangement joins TRBV11-2 to TRBJ2-6; D uncertain. V was cut by 3 bases and J by 4 bases, with 7 bases left in between. CDR1 and CDR2 (germline): SGHAT, FQNNGV. This CDR3 spans 14 amino acids. CDR3 nucleotides: TGTGCCAGCAGCTTTGGGGTCGGGGCCAACGTCCTGACTTTC. Its translation is CASSFGVGANVLTF.

Ten or more counts support this clonotype. The chain recombines TRBV7-2 with TRBJ2-5; 9 bases fit TRBD2. Germline CDR1 reads SGHTA; CDR2 reads FQGNSA. Trimming at V came to 0 bases and at J to 2 bases, leaving 4 bases not matched to a gene. The CDR3 extends over 16 amino acids. CDR3 protein: CASSLAHSGGQETQYF. The CDR3 DNA sequence: TGTGCCAGCAGCTTAGCCCATAGCGGGGGACAAGAGACCCAGTACTTC. The full variable domain, rest sourced from reference TRBV7-2 and TRBJ2-5, is GAGVSQSPSNKVTEKGKDVELRCDPISGHTALYWYRQSLGQGLEFLIYFQGNSAPDKSGLPSDRFSAERTGGSVSTLTIQRTQQEDSAVYLCASSLAHSGGQETQYFGPGTRLLVL.

The CDR3 DNA follows: TGTGCCTCGAGCGGGGCACTTAAGAACACTGAAGCTTTCTTT. This sequence encodes CASSGALKNTEAFF. The chain uses TRBV6-1 and TRBJ1-1; the D gene is possibly TRBD1 (5 bases). Germline lookup yields CDR1 MNHNS and CDR2 SASEGT. V lost 11 bases, J lost 1 base, and 17 bases lay in between. The CDR3 is made up of 14 amino acids.

This clonotype was counted only a few times. The chain is built from TRBV20-1 and TRBJ1-2; the D gene is possibly TRBD1 (6 bases). The germline V gene has CDR1 DFQATT and CDR2 SNEGSKA (reference sequence). The V end was cut by 5 bases, the J end by 0 bases, with 16 bases between. The CDR3 runs to 15 residues. DNA of the CDR3: TGCAGTGCTCCCCTTCGGGGGGCCTCTAACTATGGCTACACCTTC. Translated: CSAPLRGASNYGYTF.

This clonotype showed up many times. The V call is TRBV9, the J call TRBJ1-1; the D is unclear. The V gene lost 0 bases and the J gene lost 0 bases, with 3 bases spanning the gap. CDR1 and CDR2 from the germline V gene are SGDLS and YYNGEE. The CDR3 spans 13 residues. CDR3 protein: CASSVDVNTEAFF. Here the CDR3 DNA reads TGTGCCAGCAGCGTAGATGTGAACACTGAAGCTTTCTTT.

This clonotype was detected many times. The rearrangement joins TRBV2 to TRBJ1-1, with D tentatively TRBD1 (5 bases). The V and J ends lost 4 bases and 1 base respectively, with 10 bases between them. Germline CDR1 reads SNHLY; CDR2 reads FYNNEI. CDR3 length equals 14 residues. The CDR3 DNA sequence: TGTGCCAGCAGTGGGAGGGGTCAGAACACTGAAGCTTTCTTT. The encoded protein is CASSGRGQNTEAFF.

This clonotype was counted a few times. The rearrangement uses TRBV20-1 and TRBJ1-1; D is possibly TRBD1 (5 bases). The CDR3 has 15 amino acids. The V gene lost 2 bases and the J gene lost 4 bases, with 17 bases spanning the gap. The germline gives CDR1 DFQATT, CDR2 SNEGSKA (reference sequence). CDR3 in amino acids: CSARSMVGGRTEAFF. The CDR3 region has the DNA TGCAGTGCTAGAAGTATGGTCGGGGGACGCACTGAAGCTTTCTTT.

This clonotype was counted at least ten times. This chain uses TRBV29-1 with TRBJ2-7; D possibly corresponds to TRBD2 (6 bases). The CDR3 spans 15 residues. V was pared by 5 bases and J by 0 bases, with 17 bases between. CDR1 and CDR2 (germline): SQVTM, ANQGSEA. The CDR3 here is CSVTRDSGSSYEQYF. The CDR3, as DNA: TGCAGCGTTACTAGGGACTCGGGAAGCTCCTACGAGCAGTACTTC.

This clonotype was seen more than once but under ten times. The rearrangement uses TRBV6-1 and TRBJ1-1; D is undetermined. This CDR3 comprises 17 residues. The germline V and J ends were trimmed by 5 bases and 3 bases, with 22 bases remaining between them. The V gene's germline CDR1 is MNHNS and CDR2 SASEGT. This CDR3 is CASSPERRGEWYTEAFF. The DNA of the CDR3 is TGTGCCAGCAGTCCCGAACGCCGGGGTGAATGGTACACTGAAGCTTTCTTT.

This clonotype appeared many times. The CDR3 bases are TGTGCCAGCAGTGAGGAAGGGACAGATACGCAGTATTTT. This translates into CASSEEGTDTQYF. This chain joins TRBV2 and TRBJ2-3; no definite D call. The CDR3 runs to 13 residues. Germline lookup yields CDR1 SNHLY and CDR2 FYNNEI. Trimming took off 3 bases at V and 3 bases at J, with 7 bases between the two ends.

In its sample, this clonotype was seen many times. The J gene is TRBJ1-1, the V gene TRBV6-5; D is ambiguous. V shed 2 bases and J shed 0 bases, with 7 bases lying between them. Germline assignment: CDR1 MNHEY and CDR2 SVGAGI. The CDR3 is 14 amino acids. The CDR3 sequence: CASSYGQLNTEAFF. CDR3 sequence (DNA): TGTGCCAGCAGTTACGGTCAGTTGAACACTGAAGCTTTCTTT.

The chain links TRBV12-3 or TRBV12-4 to TRBJ2-7, with 9 bases aligning to TRBD1. V dropped 3 bases and J dropped 6; count of bases not matched to a gene: 3. The CDR3 has 13 amino acids. As DNA, the CDR3 is TGTGCCAGCAGTTTGGGGACAGGGACCGAGCAGTACTTC. Amino acid sequence: CASSLGTGTEQYF.

This clonotype has a count of ten or more. This chain links TRBV20-1 with TRBJ2-1, with D uncertain. V lost 5 bases and J 8 bases, leaving 10 bases between the germline ends. From germline, CDR1 is DFQATT and CDR2 SNEGSKA (reference sequence). There are 11 residues in the CDR3. The CDR3 loop is CSAPGWDEQFF. CDR3 DNA: TGCAGTGCTCCCGGCTGGGATGAGCAGTTCTTC.

The CDR3 DNA sequence: TGTGCCAGCAGTGAACTATCCCACAATGAGCAGTTCTTC. This encodes CASSELSHNEQFF. This rearrangement joins TRBV27 to TRBJ2-1; D not certain. The CDR3 covers 13 residues. Germline CDR1 reads MNHEY; CDR2 reads SMNVEV (reference sequence). V gave up 5 bases and J gave up 5 bases, with 10 bases separating them.